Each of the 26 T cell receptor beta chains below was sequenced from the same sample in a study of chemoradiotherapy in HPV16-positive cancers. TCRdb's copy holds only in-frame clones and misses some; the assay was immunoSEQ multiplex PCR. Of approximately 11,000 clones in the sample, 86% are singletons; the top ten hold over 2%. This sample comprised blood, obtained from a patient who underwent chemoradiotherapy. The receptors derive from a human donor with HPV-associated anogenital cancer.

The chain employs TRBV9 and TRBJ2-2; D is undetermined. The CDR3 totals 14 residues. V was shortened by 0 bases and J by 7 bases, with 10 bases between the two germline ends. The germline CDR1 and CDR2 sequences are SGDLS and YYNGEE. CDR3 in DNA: TGTGCCAGCAGCGTAGATGGGGATGTCGGGGAGCTGTTTTTT. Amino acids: CASSVDGDVGELFF. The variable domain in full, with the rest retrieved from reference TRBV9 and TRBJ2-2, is DSGVTQTPKHLITATGQRVTLRCSPRSGDLSVYWYQQSLDQGLQFLIQYYNGEERAKGNILERFSAQQFPDLHSELNLSSLELGDSALYFCASSVDGDVGELFFGEGSRLTVL.

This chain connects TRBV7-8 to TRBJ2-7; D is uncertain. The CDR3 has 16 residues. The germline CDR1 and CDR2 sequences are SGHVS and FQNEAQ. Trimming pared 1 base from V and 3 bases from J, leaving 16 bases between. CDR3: CASSLGFWDLVYEQYF. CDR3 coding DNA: TGTGCCAGCAGCTTAGGGTTCTGGGATTTAGTCTACGAGCAGTACTTC.

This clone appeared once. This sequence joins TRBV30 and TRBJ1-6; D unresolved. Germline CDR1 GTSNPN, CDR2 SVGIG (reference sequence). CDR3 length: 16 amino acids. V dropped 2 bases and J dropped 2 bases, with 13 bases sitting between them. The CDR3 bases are TGTGCCTGGAGTCTCAGCGGGAGTACCTATAATTCACCCCTCCACTTT. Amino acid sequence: CAWSLSGSTYNSPLHF. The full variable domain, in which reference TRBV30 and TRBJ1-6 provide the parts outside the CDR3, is SQTIHQWPATLVQPVGSPLSLECTVEGTSNPNLYWYRQAAGRGLQLLFYSVGIGQISSEVPQNLSASRPQDRQFILSSKKLLLSDSGFYLCAWSLSGSTYNSPLHFGNGTRLTVT.

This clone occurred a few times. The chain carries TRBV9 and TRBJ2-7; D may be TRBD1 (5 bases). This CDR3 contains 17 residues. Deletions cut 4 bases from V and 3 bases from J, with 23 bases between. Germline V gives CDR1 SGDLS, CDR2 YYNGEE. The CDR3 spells CASSPSLGRVGSYEQYF. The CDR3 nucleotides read TGTGCCAGCAGCCCCTCCTTGGGCAGGGTAGGTAGCTACGAGCAGTACTTC.

CDR3 coding DNA: TGCAGCGTTGAGGACTCTGGAAACACCATATATTTT. Translation gives CSVEDSGNTIYF. The chain carries TRBV29-1 and TRBJ1-3; D call uncertain. This CDR3 is built from 12 residues. Germline V gene data show CDR1 as SQVTM and CDR2 as ANQGSEA. V was cut by 3 bases and J by 0 bases, with 3 bases left in between.

The chain's CDR3 is CASSLNRGSSYNEQFF. In DNA, the CDR3 is TGTGCCAGCAGCTTAAATCGGGGGAGCTCCTACAATGAGCAGTTCTTC. The chain links TRBV7-9 to TRBJ2-1; D is possibly TRBD2 (6 bases). This CDR3 contains 16 residues. CDR1 and CDR2 (germline): SEHNR, FQNEAQ (reference sequence). Trimming took off 2 bases at V and 0 bases at J, with 11 bases between the two ends. Variable domain in full (rest from reference TRBV7-9 and TRBJ2-1): DTGVSQNPRHKITKRGQNVTFRCDPISEHNRLYWYRQTLGQGPEFLTYFQNEAQLEKSRLLSDRFSAERPKGSFSTLEIQRTEQGDSAMYLCASSLNRGSSYNEQFFGPGTRLTVL.

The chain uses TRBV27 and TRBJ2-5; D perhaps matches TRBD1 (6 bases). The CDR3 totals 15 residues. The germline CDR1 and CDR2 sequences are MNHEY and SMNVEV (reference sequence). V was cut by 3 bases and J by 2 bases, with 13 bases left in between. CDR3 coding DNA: TGTGCCAGCAGTTTGAACAGGGTTGTACAAGAGACCCAGTACTTC. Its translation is CASSLNRVVQETQYF.

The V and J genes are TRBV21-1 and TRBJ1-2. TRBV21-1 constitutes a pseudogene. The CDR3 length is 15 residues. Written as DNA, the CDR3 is TGTGCCAGCAGCAGGGGGGGGCAGGGGCTGAGGGGCTACACCTTC. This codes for CASSRGGQGLRGYTF.

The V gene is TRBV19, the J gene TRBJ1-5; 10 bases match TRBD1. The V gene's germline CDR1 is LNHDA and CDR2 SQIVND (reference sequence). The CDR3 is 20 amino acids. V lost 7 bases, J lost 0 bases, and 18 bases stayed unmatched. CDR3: CASKGSEGTGAFYSNQPQHF. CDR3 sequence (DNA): TGTGCCAGTAAGGGCTCCGAAGGGACAGGGGCGTTCTATAGCAATCAGCCCCAGCATTTT.

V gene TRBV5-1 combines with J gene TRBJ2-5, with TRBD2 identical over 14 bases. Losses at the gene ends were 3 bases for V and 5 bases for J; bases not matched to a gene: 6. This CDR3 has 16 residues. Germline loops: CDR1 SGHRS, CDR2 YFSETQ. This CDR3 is CASSSTSGGALETQYF. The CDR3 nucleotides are TGCGCCAGCAGCTCGACTAGCGGGGGGGCTCTGGAGACCCAGTACTTC. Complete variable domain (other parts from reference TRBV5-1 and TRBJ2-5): KAGVTQTPRYLIKTRGQQVTLSCSPISGHRSVSWYQQTPGQGLQFLFEYFSETQRNKGNFPGRFSGRQFSNSRSEMNVSTLELGDSALYLCASSSTSGGALETQYFGPGTRLLVL.

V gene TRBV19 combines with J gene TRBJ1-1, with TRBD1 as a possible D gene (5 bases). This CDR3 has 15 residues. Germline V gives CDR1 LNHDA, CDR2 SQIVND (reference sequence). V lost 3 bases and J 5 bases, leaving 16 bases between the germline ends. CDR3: CASSISGGEGTEAFF. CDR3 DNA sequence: TGTGCCAGTAGTATTTCCGGGGGTGAGGGGACTGAAGCTTTCTTT.

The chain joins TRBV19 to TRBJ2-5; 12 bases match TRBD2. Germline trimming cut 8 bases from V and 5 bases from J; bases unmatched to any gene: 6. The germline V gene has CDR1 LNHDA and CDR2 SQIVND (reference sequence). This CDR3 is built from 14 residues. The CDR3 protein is CASGRTSGVETQYF. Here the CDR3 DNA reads TGTGCCAGTGGACGGACTAGCGGGGTCGAGACCCAGTACTTC.

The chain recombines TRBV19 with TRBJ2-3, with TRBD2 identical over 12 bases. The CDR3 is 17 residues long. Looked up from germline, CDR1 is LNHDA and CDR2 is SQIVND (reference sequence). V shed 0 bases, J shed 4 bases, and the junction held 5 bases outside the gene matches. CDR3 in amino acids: CASSIDLAGGMADTQYF. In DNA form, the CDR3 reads TGTGCCAGTAGTATAGATCTAGCGGGGGGGATGGCAGATACGCAGTATTTT.

This chain's CDR3 is CASSLGGGARTQYF. As DNA, the CDR3 is TGTGCCAGCAGTTTGGGGGGAGGGGCCCGGACCCAGTACTTC. The chain recombines TRBV27 with TRBJ2-5; TRBD2 matches at 7 bases. The V segment lost 3 bases and the J segment 7 bases; nucleotides outside the gene matches: 8. The CDR3 consists of 14 residues. Germline V gene data show CDR1 as MNHEY and CDR2 as SMNVEV (reference sequence).

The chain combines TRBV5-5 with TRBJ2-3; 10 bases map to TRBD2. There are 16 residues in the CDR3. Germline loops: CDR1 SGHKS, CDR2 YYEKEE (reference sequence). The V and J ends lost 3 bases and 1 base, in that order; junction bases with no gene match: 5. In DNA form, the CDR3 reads TGTGCCAGCAGCTACCGACTAGCGGGCCGCACAGATACGCAGTATTTT. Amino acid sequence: CASSYRLAGRTDTQYF.

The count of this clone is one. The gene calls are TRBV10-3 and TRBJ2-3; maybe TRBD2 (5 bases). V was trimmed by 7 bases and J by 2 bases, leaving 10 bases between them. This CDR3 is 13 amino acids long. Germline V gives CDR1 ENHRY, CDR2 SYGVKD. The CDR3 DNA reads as TGTGCCATCACCCCGACTATCACAGATACGCAGTATTTT. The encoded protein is CAITPTITDTQYF.

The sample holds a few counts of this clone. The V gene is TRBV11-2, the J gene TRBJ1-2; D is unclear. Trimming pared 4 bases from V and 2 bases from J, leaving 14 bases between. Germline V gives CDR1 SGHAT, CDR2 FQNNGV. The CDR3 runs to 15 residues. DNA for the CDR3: TGTGCCAGCAGCTCCCCGCGGAGGGAAAACTATGGCTACACCTTC. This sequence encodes CASSSPRRENYGYTF.

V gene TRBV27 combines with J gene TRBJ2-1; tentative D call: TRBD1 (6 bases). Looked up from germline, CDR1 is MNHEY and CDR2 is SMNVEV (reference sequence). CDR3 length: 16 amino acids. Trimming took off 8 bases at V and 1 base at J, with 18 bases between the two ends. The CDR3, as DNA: TGTGCCAGCGCCTCCGTGGGGGCCGAGTCCTACAATGAGCAGTTCTTC. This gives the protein CASASVGAESYNEQFF.

CDR3 nucleotides: TGTGCCAGCAGCCGAGAGGGTGGTGAGACCCAGTACTTC. This sequence encodes CASSREGGETQYF. The rearrangement links TRBV7-9 to TRBJ2-5; weak D call: TRBD2 (5 bases). The CDR3 totals 13 residues. The germline V gene has CDR1 SEHNR and CDR2 FQNEAQ (reference sequence). V was trimmed by 5 bases and J by 5 bases, leaving 12 bases between them. Based on the CDR3 plus reference TRBV7-9 and TRBJ2-5, the full variable domain is DTGVSQNPRHKITKRGQNVTFRCDPISEHNRLYWYRQTLGQGPEFLTYFQNEAQLEKSRLLSDRFSAERPKGSFSTLEIQRTEQGDSAMYLCASSREGGETQYFGPGTRLLVL.

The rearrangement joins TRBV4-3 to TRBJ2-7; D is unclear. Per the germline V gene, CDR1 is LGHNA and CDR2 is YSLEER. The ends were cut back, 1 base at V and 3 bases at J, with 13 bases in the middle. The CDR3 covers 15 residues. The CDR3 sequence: CASSQVSSPFYEQYF. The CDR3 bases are TGCGCCAGCAGCCAAGTCAGCAGTCCCTTCTACGAGCAGTACTTC.

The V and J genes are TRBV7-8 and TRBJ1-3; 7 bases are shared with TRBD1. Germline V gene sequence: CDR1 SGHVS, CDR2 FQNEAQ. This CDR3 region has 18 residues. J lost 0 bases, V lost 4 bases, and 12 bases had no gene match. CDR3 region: CASSYGQAGMSSGNTIYF. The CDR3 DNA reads TGTGCCAGCAGCTATGGACAGGCAGGGATGAGCTCTGGAAACACCATATATTTT.

CDR3 sequence reads: CASSQGWGGTTEAFF. As DNA, the CDR3 is TGTGCCAGCAGTCAGGGTTGGGGGGGGACCACTGAAGCTTTCTTT. The V call is TRBV6-5, the J call TRBJ1-1; maybe TRBD1 (5 bases). Per germline, CDR1 MNHEY and CDR2 SVGAGI. Trimming cost V 5 bases and J 4 bases, with 17 bases left between them. This CDR3 is built from 15 residues.

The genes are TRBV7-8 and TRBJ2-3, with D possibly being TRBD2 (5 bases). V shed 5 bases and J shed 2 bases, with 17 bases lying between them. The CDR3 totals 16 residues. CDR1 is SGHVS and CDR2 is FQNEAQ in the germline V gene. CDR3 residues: CASSPRGSLATDTQYF. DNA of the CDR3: TGTGCCAGCAGCCCGAGAGGGTCCCTCGCCACAGATACGCAGTATTTT.

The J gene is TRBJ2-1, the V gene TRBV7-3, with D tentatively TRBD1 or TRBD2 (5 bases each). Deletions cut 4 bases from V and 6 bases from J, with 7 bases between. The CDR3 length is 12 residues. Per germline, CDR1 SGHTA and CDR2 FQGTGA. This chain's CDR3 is CASSWGRNEQFF. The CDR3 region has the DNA TGTGCCAGCAGCTGGGGACGCAATGAGCAGTTCTTC. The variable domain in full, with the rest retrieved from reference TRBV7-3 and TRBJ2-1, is GAGVSQTPSNKVTEKGKYVELRCDPISGHTALYWYRQSLGQGPEFLIYFQGTGAADDSGLPNDRFFAVRPEGSVSTLKIQRTERGDSAVYLCASSWGRNEQFFGPGTRLTVL.

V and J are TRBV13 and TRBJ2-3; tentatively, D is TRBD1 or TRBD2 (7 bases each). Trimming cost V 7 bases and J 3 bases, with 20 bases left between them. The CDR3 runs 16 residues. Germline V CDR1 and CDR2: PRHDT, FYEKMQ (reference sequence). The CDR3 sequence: CASTLQGGLGTDTQYF. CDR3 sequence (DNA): TGTGCCAGCACCCTCCAGGGGGGGCTCGGGACAGATACGCAGTATTTT.

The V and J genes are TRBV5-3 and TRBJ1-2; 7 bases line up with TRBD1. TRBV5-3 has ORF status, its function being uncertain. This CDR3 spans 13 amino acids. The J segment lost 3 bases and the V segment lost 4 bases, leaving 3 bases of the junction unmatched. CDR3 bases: TGTGCCAGAAGCCCCACAGGGGACTATGGCTACACCTTC. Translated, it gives CARSPTGDYGYTF.